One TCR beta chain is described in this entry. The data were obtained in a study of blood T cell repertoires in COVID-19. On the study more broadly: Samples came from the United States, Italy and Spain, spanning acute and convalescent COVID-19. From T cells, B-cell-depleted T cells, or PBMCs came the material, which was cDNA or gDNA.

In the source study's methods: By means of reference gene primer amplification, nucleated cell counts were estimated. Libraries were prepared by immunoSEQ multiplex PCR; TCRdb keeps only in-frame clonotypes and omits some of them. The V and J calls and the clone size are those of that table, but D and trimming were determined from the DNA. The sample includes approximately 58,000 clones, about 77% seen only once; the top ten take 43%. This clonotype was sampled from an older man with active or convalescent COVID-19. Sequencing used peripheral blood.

CDR3 sequence: CASSQGAATDTQYF. CDR3 sequence (DNA): TGTGCCAGCAGCCAAGGGGCAGCCACAGATACGCAGTATTTT. The rearrangement uses TRBV3-1 (or the pseudogene TRBV3-2) and TRBJ2-3, with D uncertain. The germline V gene encodes CDR1 LGHDT and CDR2 YNNKEL (reference sequence). There are 14 residues in the CDR3. The V and J ends lost 1 base and 2 bases respectively, with 7 bases between them.